What follows describes a single TCR beta chain. Measured with immunoSEQ multiplex PCR; TCRdb has only the in-frame clones, and not every one. The sample shows 190,000 or so clones, approximately 95% of them seen only once. This entry belongs to a study of control samples from healthy donors and cancer patients. J gave up 2 bases and V 2 bases, and 7 bases lay outside the gene matches. Germline lookup yields CDR1 SGHRS and CDR2 YFSETQ. CDR3 length equals 16 residues. Sequencing was carried out using blood. This clonotype was sampled from a man aged 18 to 30 in good health. This chain joins TRBV5-1 and TRBJ2-5; 9 positions agree with TRBD2. CDR3 sequence reads: CASSFDRLAGQETQYF. The CDR3 DNA sequence: TGCGCCAGCAGCTTCGACCGGCTAGCGGGGCAAGAGACCCAGTACTTC.